These 15 T cell receptor beta chains were all obtained from the same sample, sequenced in a study of chemoradiotherapy in HPV16-positive cancers. Profiled with immunoSEQ multiplex PCR; TCRdb holds only in-frame clones, not every one. The sample yields about 20,000 clones, under 90% seen once. Sequencing used blood, obtained from a patient who underwent chemoradiotherapy. These receptors all stem from a human donor with HPV-associated anogenital cancer.

The J gene is TRBJ2-1, the V gene TRBV5-1, with a tentative D call TRBD1 (6 bases). Per germline, CDR1 SGHRS and CDR2 YFSETQ. V lost 5 bases to trimming and J lost 0 bases, with 18 bases between them. The CDR3 length is 17 residues. The CDR3, as DNA: TGCGCCAGCAGACAGGGTAGTCTGACCCGCTCCTACAATGAGCAGTTCTTC. It yields the protein CASRQGSLTRSYNEQFF.

The chain links TRBV29-1 to TRBJ2-5, with unresolved D. The ends were cut back, 6 bases at V and 5 bases at J, with 13 bases in the middle. Germline-derived CDR1 and CDR2 are SQVTM and ANQGSEA. CDR3 length: 12 residues. This CDR3 is CSVQPGEETQYF. The DNA for the CDR3 is TGCAGCGTGCAACCGGGTGAGGAGACCCAGTACTTC.

The chain uses TRBV18 and TRBJ2-7; 9 bases map to TRBD1. V shed 0 bases and J 2 bases; nucleotides not matched to a gene: 14. CDR1 and CDR2 (germline): KGHSH, LQKENI. This CDR3 spans 19 amino acids. The CDR3: CASSPPFDRGTIPTYEQYF. The CDR3 coding sequence is TGTGCCAGCTCACCACCGTTCGACAGGGGGACGATTCCAACCTACGAGCAGTACTTC. The variable domain in full, with the rest retrieved from reference TRBV18 and TRBJ2-7, is NAGVMQNPRHLVRRRGQEARLRCSPMKGHSHVYWYRQLPEEGLKFMVYLQKENIIDESGMPKERFSAEFPKEGPSILRIQQVVRGDSAAYFCASSPPFDRGTIPTYEQYFGPGTRLTVT.

The rearrangement joins TRBV10-3 to TRBJ1-2; no clear D. Germline-derived CDR1 and CDR2 are ENHRY and SYGVKD. This CDR3 contains 11 residues. Trimming stripped 3 bases from V and 5 bases from J, with 4 bases between. The CDR3 loop is CAISEAYGYTF. The DNA of the CDR3 is TGTGCCATCAGTGAAGCTTATGGCTACACCTTC.

Only a few counts were recorded for this clone. CDR3 region: CASSPPSGGNYYNEQFF. CDR3 in DNA: TGTGCCAGCAGCCCTCCTAGCGGGGGGAATTACTACAATGAGCAGTTCTTC. The rearrangement links TRBV28 to TRBJ2-1, with 11 bases fitting TRBD2. The CDR3 contains 17 residues. Germline CDR1 reads MDHEN; CDR2 reads SYDVKM. V shed 6 bases and J 3 bases; nucleotides not matched to a gene: 10.

In its sample, this clone was seen once. This chain uses TRBV6-6 with TRBJ2-3, with TRBD2 identical over 8 bases. The V segment lost 1 base and the J segment 4 bases; nucleotides outside the gene matches: 4. Per the germline V gene, CDR1 is MNHNY and CDR2 is SVGAGI (reference sequence). CDR3 length: 15 amino acids. As DNA, the CDR3 is TGTGCCAGCAGTTACTTGCGGGAGGATCCAGATACGCAGTATTTT. Translating gives CASSYLREDPDTQYF.

The chain's CDR3 is CASSGDRDRGLYGYTF. CDR3 nucleotides: TGCGCCAGCAGCGGGGACCGGGACAGGGGGCTCTATGGCTACACCTTC. This chain uses TRBV5-1 with TRBJ1-2; 12 bases agree with TRBD1. The germline V gene encodes CDR1 SGHRS and CDR2 YFSETQ. The trim removed 4 bases at V and 4 bases at J, leaving 8 bases unmatched. The CDR3 spans 16 residues.

The V gene is TRBV11-3, the J gene TRBJ2-1; D not resolved. Trimming removed 5 bases at V and 5 bases at J, with 10 bases between. Looked up from germline, CDR1 is SGHNT and CDR2 is YENEEA. This CDR3 contains 13 residues. CDR3 sequence: CASSPLSDNEQFF. In nucleotides, the CDR3 is TGTGCCAGCAGCCCCCTTTCAGACAATGAGCAGTTCTTC. Based on the CDR3 plus reference TRBV11-3 and TRBJ2-1, the full variable domain is EAGVVQSPRYKIIEKKQPVAFWCNPISGHNTLYWYLQNLGQGPELLIRYENEEAVDDSQLPKDRFSAERLKGVDSTLKIQPAELGDSAVYLCASSPLSDNEQFFGPGTRLTVL.

This chain joins TRBV7-9 and TRBJ2-1; D is perhaps TRBD1 (6 bases). V lost 0 bases and J lost 7, with 7 bases in between. This CDR3 is built from 13 residues. CDR1 is SEHNR, CDR2 FQNEAQ, per germline (reference sequence). This chain's CDR3 is CASSLAGTNEQFF. The CDR3 bases are TGTGCCAGCAGCTTAGCAGGGACAAATGAGCAGTTCTTC.

This chain links TRBV5-1 with TRBJ2-7; 12 nucleotides align to TRBD2. CDR1 and CDR2 from the germline V gene are SGHRS and YFSETQ. Unmatched junction bases numbered 12, after V lost 4 bases and J lost 4 bases. There are 17 residues in the CDR3. As DNA, the CDR3 is TGCGCCAGCAGCACAGGCCAACGACTAGCGGGAGATTACGAGCAGTACTTC. Protein: CASSTGQRLAGDYEQYF.

The CDR3 DNA reads as TGTGCCAGCAGTAATGGACAGATTAATGAAAAACTGTTTTTT. Translating gives CASSNGQINEKLFF. The rearrangement uses TRBV27 and TRBJ1-4; D may be TRBD1 (6 bases). The germline gives CDR1 MNHEY, CDR2 SMNVEV (reference sequence). The CDR3 length is 14 residues. Trimming left V 5 bases short and J 4 bases short, with 11 bases between. Supplemented by reference TRBV27 and TRBJ1-4, the full variable domain reads EAQVTQNPRYLITVTGKKLTVTCSQNMNHEYMSWYRQDPGLGLRQIYYSMNVEVTDKGDVPEGYKVSRKEKRNFPLILESPSPNQTSLYFCASSNGQINEKLFFGSGTQLSVL.

This clone was recorded once. The CDR3 loop is CASSQSGGGDQPQHF. The CDR3 DNA follows: TGTGCCAGCAGCCAATCGGGAGGGGGGGATCAGCCCCAGCATTTT. This rearrangement joins TRBV16 to TRBJ1-5; a weak D match, TRBD1 (6 bases). This CDR3 spans 15 amino acids. Trimming stripped 0 bases from V and 5 bases from J, with 11 bases between. Germline V gene data show CDR1 as KGHSY and CDR2 as FQNENV.

This rearrangement joins TRBV18 to TRBJ2-4; D possibly corresponds to TRBD2 (5 bases). The CDR3 is 14 residues long. CDR1 is KGHSH and CDR2 is LQKENI in the germline V gene. V dropped 8 bases and J dropped 3 bases, with 14 bases sitting between them. The CDR3 sequence is CASTLATGKNIQYF. Written as DNA, the CDR3 is TGTGCCAGCACGTTAGCGACTGGCAAAAACATTCAGTACTTC.

The gene calls are TRBV19 and TRBJ2-2, with TRBD1 matching over 7 bases. Germline V lookup: CDR1 LNHDA, CDR2 SQIVND (reference sequence). V was pared by 5 bases and J by 4 bases, with 7 bases of the junction left unmatched. This CDR3 contains 15 residues. In DNA form, the CDR3 reads TGTGCCAGTAGTCCCAGTCGACAGGGCACCGGGGAGCTGTTTTTT. It yields the protein CASSPSRQGTGELFF.

J is TRBJ1-1 and V is TRBV9; perhaps TRBD1 as D (5 bases). Looked up from germline, CDR1 is SGDLS and CDR2 is YYNGEE. The CDR3 extends over 13 amino acids. Trimming pared 3 bases from V and 6 bases from J, leaving 12 bases between. This chain's CDR3 is CASSETGTPEAFF. The CDR3 nucleotides read TGTGCCAGCAGCGAAACAGGAACCCCTGAAGCTTTCTTT.